This T cell receptor (beta chain) was sequenced in a study of cytomegalovirus exposure and HLA in healthy donors. PCR employed 60 Vbeta and 13 Jbeta primers. Clones were read by immunoSEQ multiplex PCR, and TCRdb kept only the in-frame ones, dropping some. Here the sample spans roughly 68,000 clones, about three quarters being singletons. The TCR originated in a male donor in good health and CMV-seropositive. What was sequenced was PBMCs.

The CDR3 spells CASSIKGGGGNTIYF. CDR3 bases: TGTGCCAGTAGTATCAAGGGTGGAGGAGGAAACACCATATATTTT. The genes are TRBV19 and TRBJ1-3; D is undetermined. The CDR3 runs to 15 residues. Deletions cut 3 bases from V and 4 bases from J, with 13 bases between. Germline CDR1 reads LNHDA; CDR2 reads SQIVND (reference sequence).